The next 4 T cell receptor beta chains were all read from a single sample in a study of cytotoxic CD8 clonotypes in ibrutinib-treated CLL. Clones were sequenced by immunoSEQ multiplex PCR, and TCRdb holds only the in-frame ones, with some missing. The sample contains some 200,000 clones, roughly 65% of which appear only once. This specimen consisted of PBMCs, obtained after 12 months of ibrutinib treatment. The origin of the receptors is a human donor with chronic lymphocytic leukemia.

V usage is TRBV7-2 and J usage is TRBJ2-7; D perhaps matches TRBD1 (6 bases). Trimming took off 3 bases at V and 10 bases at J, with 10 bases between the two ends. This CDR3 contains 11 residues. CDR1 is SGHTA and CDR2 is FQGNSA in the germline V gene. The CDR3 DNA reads TGTGCCAGCAGCTTCGGACAGATTCAGTACTTC. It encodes CASSFGQIQYF.

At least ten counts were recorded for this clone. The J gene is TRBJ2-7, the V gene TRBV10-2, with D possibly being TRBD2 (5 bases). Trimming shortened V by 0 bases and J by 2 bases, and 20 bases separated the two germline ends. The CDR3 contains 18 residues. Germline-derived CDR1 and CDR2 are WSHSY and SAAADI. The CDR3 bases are TGCGCCAGCAGTGAGTCCAACAGACCCTTGGACTTCACCTACGAGCAGTACTTC. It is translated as CASSESNRPLDFTYEQYF.

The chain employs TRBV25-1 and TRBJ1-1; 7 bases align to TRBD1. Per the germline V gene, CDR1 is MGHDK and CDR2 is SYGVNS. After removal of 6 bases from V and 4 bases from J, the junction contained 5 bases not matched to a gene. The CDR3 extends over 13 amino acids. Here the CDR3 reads CASSRGESTEAFF. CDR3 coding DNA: TGTGCCAGCAGCAGGGGGGAAAGCACTGAAGCTTTCTTT.

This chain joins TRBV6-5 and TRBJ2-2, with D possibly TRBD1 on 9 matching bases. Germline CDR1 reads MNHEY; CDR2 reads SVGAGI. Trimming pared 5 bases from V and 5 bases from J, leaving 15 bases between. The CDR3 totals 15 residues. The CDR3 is CASSPGGTGTGELFF. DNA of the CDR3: TGTGCCAGCAGTCCGGGAGGGACAGGGACCGGGGAGCTGTTTTTT.